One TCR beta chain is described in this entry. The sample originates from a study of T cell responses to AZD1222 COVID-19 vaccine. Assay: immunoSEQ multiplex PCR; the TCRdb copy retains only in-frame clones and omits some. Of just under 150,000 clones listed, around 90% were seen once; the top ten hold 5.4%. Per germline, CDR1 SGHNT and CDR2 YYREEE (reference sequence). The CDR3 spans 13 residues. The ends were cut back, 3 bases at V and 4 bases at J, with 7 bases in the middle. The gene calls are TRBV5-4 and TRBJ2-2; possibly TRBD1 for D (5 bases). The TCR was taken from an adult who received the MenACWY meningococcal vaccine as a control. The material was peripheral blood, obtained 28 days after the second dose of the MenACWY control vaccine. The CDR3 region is CASSSRATGELFF. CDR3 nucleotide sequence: TGTGCCAGCAGCTCCAGGGCCACCGGGGAGCTGTTTTTT.